This is a list of T cell receptor beta chains from one sample in a study of human T cells and chemical hapten exposure. TCRdb independently ran MiXCR on the RACE reads; one entry per CDR3 protein. This sample has 250,000 or so distinct CDR3 sequences, with almost 8% found just once. The sample consisted of whole blood, taken in connection with sensitization to the hapten diphenylcyclopropenone (DPC). Source of these receptors: a man between 18 and 35 years old with alopecia areata. Some clones in this sample may be carry-over from other donors' samples. Both conserved end residues are part of each CDR3. D genes are given only for firm matches. Rows give clone size only sometimes, using once, few, many, or a class for an expanded clone.

clone_size	d_call	v_call	j_call	cdr3_aa	cdr3_nt
many	-	TRBV2	TRBJ2-3	CASSGTSYTDTQYF	TGTGCCAGTTCCGGGACATCCTACACAGATACGCAGTATTTT
-	-	TRBV6-2/TRBV6-3	TRBJ2-1	CASDTGTAPNEQFF	TGTGCCAGCGACACTGGGACCGCGCCGAATGAGCAGTTCTTC
few	TRBD2	TRBV6-2/TRBV6-3	TRBJ2-3	CASSVAGRADTQYF	TGTGCCAGCAGTGTAGCGGGGCGGGCAGATACGCAGTATTTT
many	TRBD1	TRBV9	TRBJ1-3	CASSVEDRAGNTIYF	TGTGCCAGCAGCGTAGAGGACAGGGCTGGAAACACCATATATTTT
-	TRBD1	TRBV28	TRBJ2-7	CASSDGTGFYEQYF	TGTGCCAGCAGTGACGGGACAGGGTTCTACGAGCAGTACTTC
few	-	TRBV28	TRBJ1-2	CASKQGGSSYTF	TGTGCCAGCAAGCAGGGCGGGTCGAGCTACACCTTC
few	-	TRBV2	TRBJ2-3	CASSRTPDTQYF	TGTGCCAGCAGTCGGACACCCGATACGCAGTATTTT
few	-	TRBV5-1	TRBJ1-2	CASSASRGEVYGYTF	TGCGCCAGCAGCGCATCTAGGGGGGAAGTCTATGGCTACACCTTC
few	-	TRBV6-2/TRBV6-3	TRBJ1-2	CASSSHLRVYGYTF	TGTGCCAGCAGTTCGCATTTACGGGTCTATGGCTACACCTTC
few	-	TRBV4-3	TRBJ2-3	CASSQTGSTDTQYF	TGCGCCAGCAGCCAAACAGGGAGCACAGATACGCAGTATTTT
many	-	TRBV28	TRBJ1-2	CASTMGPRDYTF	TGTGCCAGCACCATGGGGCCTAGGGACTACACCTTC
-	-	TRBV27	TRBJ2-7	CASSLRAGIAFEQYF	TGTGCCAGCAGTTTAAGGGCCGGGATTGCCTTCGAGCAGTACTTC
-	-	TRBV20-1	TRBJ1-1	CSAIDQRGAFF	TGCAGTGCTATCGATCAGCGGGGAGCTTTCTTT
-	-	TRBV18	TRBJ2-1	CASSPPDNEQFF	TGTGCCAGCTCACCACCGGACAATGAGCAGTTCTTC
few	-	TRBV4-2	TRBJ1-5	CASSQDRYSNQPQHF	TGTGCCAGCAGCCAAGACAGATATAGCAATCAGCCCCAGCATTTT
-	TRBD1	TRBV27	TRBJ2-5	CASTLTGGAIQETQYF	TGTGCCAGCACACTCACAGGGGGTGCGATACAAGAGACCCAGTACTTC
many	-	TRBV11-2	TRBJ2-1	CASSFLRNEQFF	TGTGCCAGCAGCTTTTTAAGGAATGAGCAGTTCTTC
-	TRBD1	TRBV2	TRBJ1-2	CASSRTGVSYGYTF	TGTGCCAGCAGCAGGACAGGGGTTAGCTATGGCTACACCTTC
-	TRBD2	TRBV10-3	TRBJ2-1	CAISELAGENEQFF	TGTGCCATCAGTGAACTAGCGGGGGAAAATGAGCAGTTCTTC
few	-	TRBV11-2	TRBJ2-6	CASSSWTAPSGANVLTF	TGTGCCAGCAGCTCCTGGACAGCCCCCTCTGGGGCCAACGTCCTGACTTTC
many	TRBD1	TRBV7-9	TRBJ2-5	CASRTGGSEETQYF	TGTGCCAGCAGGACAGGGGGCTCCGAGGAGACCCAGTACTTC
few	-	TRBV25-1	TRBJ2-5	CASSESLDRQETQYF	TGTGCCAGCAGTGAATCGCTCGACAGACAAGAGACCCAGTACTTC